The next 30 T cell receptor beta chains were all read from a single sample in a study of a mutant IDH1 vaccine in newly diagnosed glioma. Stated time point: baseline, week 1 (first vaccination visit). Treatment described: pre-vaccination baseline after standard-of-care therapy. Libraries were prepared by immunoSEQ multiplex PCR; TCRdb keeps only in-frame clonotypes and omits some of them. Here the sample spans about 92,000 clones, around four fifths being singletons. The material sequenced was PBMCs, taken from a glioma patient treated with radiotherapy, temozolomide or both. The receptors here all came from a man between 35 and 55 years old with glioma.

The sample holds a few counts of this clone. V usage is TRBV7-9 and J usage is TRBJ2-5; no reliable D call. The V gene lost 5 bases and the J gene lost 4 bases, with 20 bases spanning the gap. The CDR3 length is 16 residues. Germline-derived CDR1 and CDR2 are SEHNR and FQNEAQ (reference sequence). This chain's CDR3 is CASSLKSYEMGETQYF. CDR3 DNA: TGTGCCAGCAGCCTCAAATCGTATGAGATGGGAGAGACCCAGTACTTC.

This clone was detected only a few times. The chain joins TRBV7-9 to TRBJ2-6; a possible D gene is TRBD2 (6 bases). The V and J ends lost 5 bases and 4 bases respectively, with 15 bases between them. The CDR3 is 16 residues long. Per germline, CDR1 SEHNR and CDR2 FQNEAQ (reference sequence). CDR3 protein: CASSPPEGTGANVLTF. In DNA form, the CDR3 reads TGTGCCAGCAGCCCGCCGGAGGGGACCGGGGCCAACGTCCTGACTTTC.

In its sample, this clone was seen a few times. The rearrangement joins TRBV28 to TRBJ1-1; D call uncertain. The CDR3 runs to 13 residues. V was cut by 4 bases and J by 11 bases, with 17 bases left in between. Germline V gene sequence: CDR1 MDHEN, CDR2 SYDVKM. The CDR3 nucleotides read TGTGCCAGCAGTTGGGAGGAGACGGGGAGGGCTTTCTTT. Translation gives CASSWEETGRAFF.

CDR3 sequence reads: CASSLAGQGSYNEQFF. For the CDR3, the DNA is TGTGCCAGCAGCTTAGCGGGACAAGGCTCCTACAATGAGCAGTTCTTC. This chain joins TRBV11-2 and TRBJ2-1; the D gene is possibly TRBD1 (6 bases). The germline V gene encodes CDR1 SGHAT and CDR2 FQNNGV. This CDR3 has 16 amino acids. Deletions cut 1 base from V and 0 bases from J, with 10 bases between. Full variable domain (missing parts from reference TRBV11-2 and TRBJ2-1): EAGVAQSPRYKIIEKRQSVAFWCNPISGHATLYWYQQILGQGPKLLIQFQNNGVVDDSQLPKDRFSAERLKGVDSTLKIQPAKLEDSAVYLCASSLAGQGSYNEQFFGPGTRLTVL.

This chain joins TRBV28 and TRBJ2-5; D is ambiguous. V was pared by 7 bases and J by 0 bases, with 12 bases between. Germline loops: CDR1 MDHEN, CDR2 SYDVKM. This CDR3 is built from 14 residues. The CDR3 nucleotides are TGTGCCAGCACCCCGTTCGGGCACCAAGAGACCCAGTACTTC. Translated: CASTPFGHQETQYF.

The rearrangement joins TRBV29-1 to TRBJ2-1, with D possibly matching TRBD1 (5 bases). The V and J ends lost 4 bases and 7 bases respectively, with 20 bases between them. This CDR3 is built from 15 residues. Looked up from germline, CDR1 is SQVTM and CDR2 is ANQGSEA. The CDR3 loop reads CSVARAGGMGNEQFF. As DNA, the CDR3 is TGCAGCGTTGCCAGGGCTGGTGGGATGGGGAATGAGCAGTTCTTC.

CDR3 in DNA: TGTGCCAGCAGCTTGGCCGGACCGGGCACAGATACGCAGTATTTT. Translating gives CASSLAGPGTDTQYF. The chain recombines TRBV5-4 with TRBJ2-3; the D is unclear. The germline gives CDR1 SGHNT, CDR2 YYREEE (reference sequence). CDR3 size: 15 residues. The V and J ends lost 0 bases and 1 base respectively, with 9 bases between them.

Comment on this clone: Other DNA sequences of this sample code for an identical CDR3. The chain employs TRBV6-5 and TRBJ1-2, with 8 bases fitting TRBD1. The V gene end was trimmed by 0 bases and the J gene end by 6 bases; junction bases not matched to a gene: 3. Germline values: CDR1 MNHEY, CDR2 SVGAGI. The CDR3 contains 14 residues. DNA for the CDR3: TGTGCCAGCAGTTACTCCAGACAGGGGCATGGCTACACCTTC. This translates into CASSYSRQGHGYTF.

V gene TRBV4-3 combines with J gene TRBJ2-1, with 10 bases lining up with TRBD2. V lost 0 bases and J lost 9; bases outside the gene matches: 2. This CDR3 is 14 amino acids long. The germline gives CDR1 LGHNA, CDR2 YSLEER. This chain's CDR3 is CASSQDPSGSEQFF. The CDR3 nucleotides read TGCGCCAGCAGCCAAGATCCTAGCGGGAGTGAGCAGTTCTTC.

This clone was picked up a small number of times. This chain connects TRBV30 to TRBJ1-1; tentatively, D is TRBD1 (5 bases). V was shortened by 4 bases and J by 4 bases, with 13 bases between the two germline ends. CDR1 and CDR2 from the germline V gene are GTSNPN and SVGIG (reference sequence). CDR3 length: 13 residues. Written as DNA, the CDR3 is TGTGCCTGGATCAGGGTGGATAGCACTGAAGCTTTCTTT. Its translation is CAWIRVDSTEAFF.

CDR3 loop: CASTPGGQTYEQYF. DNA for the CDR3: TGTGCCAGCACCCCGGGGGGGCAGACCTACGAGCAGTACTTC. V gene TRBV27 combines with J gene TRBJ2-7, with 8 bases that match TRBD2. The CDR3 extends over 14 amino acids. Trimming at V came to 7 bases and at J to 2 bases, leaving 7 bases not matched to a gene. The V gene's germline CDR1 is MNHEY and CDR2 SMNVEV (reference sequence).

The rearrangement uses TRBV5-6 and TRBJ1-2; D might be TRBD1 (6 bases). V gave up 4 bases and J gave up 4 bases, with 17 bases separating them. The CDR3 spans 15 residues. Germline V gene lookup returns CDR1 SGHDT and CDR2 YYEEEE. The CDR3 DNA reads TGTGCCAGCAGCACCTCCTTAGGACAGTTCTATGGCTACACCTTC. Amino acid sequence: CASSTSLGQFYGYTF.

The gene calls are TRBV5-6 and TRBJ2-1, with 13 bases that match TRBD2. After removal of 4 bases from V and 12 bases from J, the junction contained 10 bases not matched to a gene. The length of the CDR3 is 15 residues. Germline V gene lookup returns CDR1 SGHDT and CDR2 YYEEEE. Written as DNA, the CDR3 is TGTGCCAGCAGCATACTAGCGGGAGGGCCTACTGCGCAGTTCTTC. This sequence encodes CASSILAGGPTAQFF.

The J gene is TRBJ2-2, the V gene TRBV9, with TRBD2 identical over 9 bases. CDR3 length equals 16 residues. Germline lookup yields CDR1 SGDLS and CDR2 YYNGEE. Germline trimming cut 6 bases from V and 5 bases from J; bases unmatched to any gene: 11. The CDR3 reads CASTRGGGAGTGELFF. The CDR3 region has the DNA TGTGCCAGCACCCGTGGCGGGGGGGCCGGGACCGGGGAGCTGTTTTTT.

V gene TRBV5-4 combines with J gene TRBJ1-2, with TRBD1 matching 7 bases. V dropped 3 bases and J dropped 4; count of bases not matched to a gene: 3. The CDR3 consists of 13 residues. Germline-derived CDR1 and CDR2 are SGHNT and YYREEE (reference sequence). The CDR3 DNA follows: TGTGCCAGCAGCTCGGGACAGCTCTATGGCTACACCTTC. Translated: CASSSGQLYGYTF.

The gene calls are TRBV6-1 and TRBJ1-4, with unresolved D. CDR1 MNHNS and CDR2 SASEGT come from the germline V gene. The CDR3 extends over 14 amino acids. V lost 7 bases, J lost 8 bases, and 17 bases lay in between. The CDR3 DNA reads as TGTGCCAGCATCCGGGAGAGCTTATGGGAAAAACTGTTTTTT. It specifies CASIRESLWEKLFF.

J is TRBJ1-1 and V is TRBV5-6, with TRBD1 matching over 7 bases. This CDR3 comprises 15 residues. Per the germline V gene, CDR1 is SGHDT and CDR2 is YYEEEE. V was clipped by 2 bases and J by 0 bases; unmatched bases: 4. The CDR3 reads CASSLMGQLNTEAFF. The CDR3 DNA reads TGTGCCAGCAGCTTAATGGGACAGTTGAACACTGAAGCTTTCTTT.

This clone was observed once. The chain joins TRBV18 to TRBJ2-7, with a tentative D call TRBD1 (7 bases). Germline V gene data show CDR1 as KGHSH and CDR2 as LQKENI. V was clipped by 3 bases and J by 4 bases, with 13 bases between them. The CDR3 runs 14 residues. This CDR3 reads CASSPGGTAYEQYF. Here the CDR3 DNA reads TGTGCCAGCTCACCGGGCGGGACAGCTTACGAGCAGTACTTC.

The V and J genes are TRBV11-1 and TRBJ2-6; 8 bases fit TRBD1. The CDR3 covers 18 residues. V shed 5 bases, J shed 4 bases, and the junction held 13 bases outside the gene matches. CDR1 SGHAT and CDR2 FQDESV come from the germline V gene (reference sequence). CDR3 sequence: CASSENGQGRPGANVLTF. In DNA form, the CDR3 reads TGTGCCAGCAGCGAGAACGGACAGGGTAGACCCGGGGCCAACGTCCTGACTTTC.

CDR3 nucleotide sequence: TGTGCCAGCAGCCCAGAGACAGGGACGACTAACTATGGCTACACCTTC. Residues: CASSPETGTTNYGYTF. This chain connects TRBV5-6 to TRBJ1-2, with 7 bases aligning to TRBD1. CDR3 size: 16 residues. CDR1 is SGHDT, CDR2 YYEEEE, per germline. With 4 bases clipped from V and 0 bases from J, the junction kept 9 bases outside the gene matches.

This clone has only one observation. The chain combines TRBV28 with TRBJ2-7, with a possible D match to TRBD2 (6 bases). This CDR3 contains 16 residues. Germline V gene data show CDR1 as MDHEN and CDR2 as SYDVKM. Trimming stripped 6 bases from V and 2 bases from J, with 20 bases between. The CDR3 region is CASRSHRRDLTYEQYF. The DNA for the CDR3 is TGTGCCAGCAGATCGCACCGCCGGGACTTGACCTACGAGCAGTACTTC.

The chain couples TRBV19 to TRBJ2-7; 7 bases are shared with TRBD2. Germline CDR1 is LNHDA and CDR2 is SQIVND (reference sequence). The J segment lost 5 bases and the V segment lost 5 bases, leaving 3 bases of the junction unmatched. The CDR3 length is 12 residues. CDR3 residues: CASSARGDEQYF. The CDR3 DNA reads TGTGCCAGTAGTGCCCGGGGGGACGAGCAGTACTTC.

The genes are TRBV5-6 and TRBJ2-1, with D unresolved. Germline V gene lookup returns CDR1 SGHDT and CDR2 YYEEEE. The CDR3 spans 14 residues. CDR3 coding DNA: TGTGCTTCAGCCTCCCTAAGCTCCTACAATGAGCAGTTCTTC. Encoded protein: CASASLSSYNEQFF.

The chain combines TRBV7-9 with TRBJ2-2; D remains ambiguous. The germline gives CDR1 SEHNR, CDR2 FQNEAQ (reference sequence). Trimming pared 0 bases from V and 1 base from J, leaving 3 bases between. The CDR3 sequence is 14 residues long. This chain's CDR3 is CASSLAGNTGELFF. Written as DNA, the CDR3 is TGTGCCAGCAGCTTAGCGGGGAACACCGGGGAGCTGTTTTTT.

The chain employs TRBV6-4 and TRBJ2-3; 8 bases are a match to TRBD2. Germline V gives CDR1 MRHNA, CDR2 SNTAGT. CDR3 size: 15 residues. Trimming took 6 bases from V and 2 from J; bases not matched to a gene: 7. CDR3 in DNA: TGTGCCAGCAGCCCCGGGACTAGGGACACAGATACGCAGTATTTT. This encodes CASSPGTRDTDTQYF.

In DNA form, the CDR3 reads TGCGCCAGCAGTGGTTCCCAATGGGATGCCGGGGAGCTGTTTTTT. This codes for CASSGSQWDAGELFF. The V gene is TRBV10-1, the J gene TRBJ2-2; D call uncertain. Germline assignment: CDR1 WNHNN and CDR2 SYGVQD (reference sequence). The V gene lost 4 bases and the J gene lost 6 bases, with 15 bases spanning the gap. This CDR3 contains 15 residues.

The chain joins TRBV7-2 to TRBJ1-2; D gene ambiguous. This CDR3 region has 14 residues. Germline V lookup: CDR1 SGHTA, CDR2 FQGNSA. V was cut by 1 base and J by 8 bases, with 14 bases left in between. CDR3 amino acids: CASSLDASPLGYTF. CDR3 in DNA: TGTGCCAGCAGCTTAGATGCCAGTCCGCTCGGCTACACCTTC.

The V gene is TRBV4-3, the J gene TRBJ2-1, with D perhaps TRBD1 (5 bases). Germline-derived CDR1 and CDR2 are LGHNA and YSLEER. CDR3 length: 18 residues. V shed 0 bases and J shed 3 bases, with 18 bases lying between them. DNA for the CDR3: TGCGCCAGCAGCCAAGAGTTATTTGGACATCCCCTCTACAATGAGCAGTTCTTC. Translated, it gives CASSQELFGHPLYNEQFF.

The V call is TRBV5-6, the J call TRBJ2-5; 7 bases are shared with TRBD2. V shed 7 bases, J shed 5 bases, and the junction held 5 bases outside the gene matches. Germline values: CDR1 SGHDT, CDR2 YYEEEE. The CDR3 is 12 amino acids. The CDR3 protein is CASAREMETQYF. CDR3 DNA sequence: TGTGCCAGCGCGCGGGAGATGGAGACCCAGTACTTC.

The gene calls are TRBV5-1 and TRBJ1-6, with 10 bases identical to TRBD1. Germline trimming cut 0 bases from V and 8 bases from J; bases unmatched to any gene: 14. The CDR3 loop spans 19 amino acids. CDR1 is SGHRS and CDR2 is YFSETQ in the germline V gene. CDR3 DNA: TGCGCCAGCAGCTTGGCGCAACCGGGACAGGGGCTCCGGTATTCACCCCTCCACTTT. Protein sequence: CASSLAQPGQGLRYSPLHF.